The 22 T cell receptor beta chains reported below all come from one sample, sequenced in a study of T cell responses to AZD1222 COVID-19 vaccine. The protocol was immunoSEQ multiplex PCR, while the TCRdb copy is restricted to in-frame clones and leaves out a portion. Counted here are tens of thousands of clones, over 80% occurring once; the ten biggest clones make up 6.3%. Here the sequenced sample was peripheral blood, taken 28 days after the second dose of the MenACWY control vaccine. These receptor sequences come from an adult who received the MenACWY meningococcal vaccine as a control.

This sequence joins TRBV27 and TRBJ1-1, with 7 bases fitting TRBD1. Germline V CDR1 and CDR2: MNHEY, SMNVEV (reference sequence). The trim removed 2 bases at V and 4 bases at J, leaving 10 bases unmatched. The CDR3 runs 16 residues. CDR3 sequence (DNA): TGTGCCAGCAGTTTAAGACAACAGGGGTTCGGCACTGAAGCTTTCTTT. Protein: CASSLRQQGFGTEAFF.

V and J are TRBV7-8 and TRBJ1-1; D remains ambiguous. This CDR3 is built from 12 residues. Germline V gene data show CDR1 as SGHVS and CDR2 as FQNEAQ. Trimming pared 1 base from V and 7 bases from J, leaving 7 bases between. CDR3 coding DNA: TGTGCCAGCAGCTTAGGAGAGGATGAAGCTTTCTTT. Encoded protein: CASSLGEDEAFF.

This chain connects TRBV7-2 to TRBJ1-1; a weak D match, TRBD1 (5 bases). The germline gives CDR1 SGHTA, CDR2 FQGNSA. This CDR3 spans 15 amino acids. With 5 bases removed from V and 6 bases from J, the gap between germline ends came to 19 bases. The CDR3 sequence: CASSQWDRREAEAFF. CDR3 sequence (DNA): TGTGCCAGCAGCCAATGGGACCGAAGGGAGGCTGAAGCTTTCTTT.

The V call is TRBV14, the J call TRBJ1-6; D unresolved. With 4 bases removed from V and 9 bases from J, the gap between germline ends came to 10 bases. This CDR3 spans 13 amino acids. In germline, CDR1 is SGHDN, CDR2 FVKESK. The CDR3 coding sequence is TGTGCCAGCAGCCGACTATCAGGTTCACCCCTCCACTTT. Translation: CASSRLSGSPLHF.

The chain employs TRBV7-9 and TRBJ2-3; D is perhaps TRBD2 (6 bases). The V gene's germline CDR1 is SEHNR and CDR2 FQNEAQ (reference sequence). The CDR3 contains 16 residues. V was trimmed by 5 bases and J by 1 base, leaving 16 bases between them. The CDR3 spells CASSGEGLWGTDTQYF. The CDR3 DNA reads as TGTGCCAGCAGCGGCGAGGGACTCTGGGGCACAGATACGCAGTATTTT.

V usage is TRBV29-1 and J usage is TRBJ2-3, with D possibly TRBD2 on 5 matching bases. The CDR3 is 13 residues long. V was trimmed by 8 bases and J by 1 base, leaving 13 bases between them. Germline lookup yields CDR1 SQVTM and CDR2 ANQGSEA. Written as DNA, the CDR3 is TGCAGCTCCCGAGCGGCAGGCACAGATACGCAGTATTTT. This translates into CSSRAAGTDTQYF.

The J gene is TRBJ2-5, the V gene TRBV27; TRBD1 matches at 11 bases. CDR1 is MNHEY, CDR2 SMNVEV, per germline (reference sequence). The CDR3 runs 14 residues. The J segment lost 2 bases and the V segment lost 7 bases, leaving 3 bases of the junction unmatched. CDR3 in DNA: TGTGCCAGCAAGCGGGACAGGGGGCAAGAGACCCAGTACTTC. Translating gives CASKRDRGQETQYF.

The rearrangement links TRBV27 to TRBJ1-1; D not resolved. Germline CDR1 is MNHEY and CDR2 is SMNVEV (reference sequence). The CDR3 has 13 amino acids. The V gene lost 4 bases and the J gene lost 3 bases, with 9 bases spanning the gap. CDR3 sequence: CASSYDVYTEAFF. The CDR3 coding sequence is TGTGCCAGCAGTTATGACGTTTACACTGAAGCTTTCTTT.

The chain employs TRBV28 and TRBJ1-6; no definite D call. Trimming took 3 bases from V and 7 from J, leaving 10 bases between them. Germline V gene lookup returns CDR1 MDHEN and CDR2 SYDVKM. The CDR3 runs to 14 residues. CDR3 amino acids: CASSFRNTNSPLHF. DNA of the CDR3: TGTGCCAGCAGTTTTCGGAACACCAATTCACCCCTCCACTTT. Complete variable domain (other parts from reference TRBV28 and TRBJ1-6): DVKVTQSSRYLVKRTGEKVFLECVQDMDHENMFWYRQDPGLGLRLIYFSYDVKMKEKGDIPEGYSVSREKKERFSLILESASTNQTSMYLCASSFRNTNSPLHFGNGTRLTVT.

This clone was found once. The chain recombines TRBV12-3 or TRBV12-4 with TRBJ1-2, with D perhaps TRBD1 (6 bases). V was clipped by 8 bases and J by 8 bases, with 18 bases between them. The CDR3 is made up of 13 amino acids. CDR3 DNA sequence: TGTGCCAGCGGGGTCCGACAGGTCGGCGGCTACACCTTC. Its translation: CASGVRQVGGYTF.

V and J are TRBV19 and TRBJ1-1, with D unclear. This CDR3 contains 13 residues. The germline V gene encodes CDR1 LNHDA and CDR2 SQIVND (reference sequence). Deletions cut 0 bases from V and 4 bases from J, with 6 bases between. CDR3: CASSIEPPTEAFF. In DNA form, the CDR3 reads TGTGCCAGTAGTATAGAGCCCCCCACTGAAGCTTTCTTT. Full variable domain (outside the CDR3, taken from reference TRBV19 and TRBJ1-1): DGGITQSPKYLFRKEGQNVTLSCEQNLNHDAMYWYRQDPGQGLRLIYYSQIVNDFQKGDIAEGYSVSREKKESFPLTVTSAQKNPTAFYLCASSIEPPTEAFFGQGTRLTVV.

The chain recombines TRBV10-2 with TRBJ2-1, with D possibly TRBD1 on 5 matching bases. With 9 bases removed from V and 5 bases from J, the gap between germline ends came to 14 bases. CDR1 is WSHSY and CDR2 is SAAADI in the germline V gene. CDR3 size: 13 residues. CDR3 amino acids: CASERQGDNEQFF. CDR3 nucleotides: TGCGCCAGTGAACGGCAGGGCGACAATGAGCAGTTCTTC.

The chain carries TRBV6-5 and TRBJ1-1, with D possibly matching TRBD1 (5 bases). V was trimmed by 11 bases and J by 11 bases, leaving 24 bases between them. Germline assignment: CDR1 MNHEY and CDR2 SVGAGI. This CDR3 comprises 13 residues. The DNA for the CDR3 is TGTGCCGTTCAGCGGGGACGGGAGGGCAGGGCTTTCTTT. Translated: CAVQRGREGRAFF.

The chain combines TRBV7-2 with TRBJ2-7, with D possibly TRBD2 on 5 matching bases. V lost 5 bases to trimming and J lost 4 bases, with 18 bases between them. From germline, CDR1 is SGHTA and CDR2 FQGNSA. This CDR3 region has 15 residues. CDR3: CASSHSGLPEYEQYF. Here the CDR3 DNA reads TGTGCCAGCAGCCACTCAGGACTTCCCGAATACGAGCAGTACTTC.

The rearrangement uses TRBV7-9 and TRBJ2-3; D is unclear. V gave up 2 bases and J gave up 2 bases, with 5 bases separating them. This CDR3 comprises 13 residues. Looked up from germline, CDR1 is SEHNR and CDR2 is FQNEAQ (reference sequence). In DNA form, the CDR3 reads TGTGCCAGCAGCTTAAGGCCCACAGATACGCAGTATTTT. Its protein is CASSLRPTDTQYF.

Here the CDR3 DNA reads TGTGCCATCAACCAGGCGGGTGGGGAGCAGTACTTC. This gives the protein CAINQAGGEQYF. The chain uses TRBV10-3 and TRBJ2-7; D may be TRBD2 (5 bases). Germline V gene sequence: CDR1 ENHRY, CDR2 SYGVKD. V lost 7 bases to trimming and J lost 7 bases, with 14 bases between them. The CDR3 totals 12 residues.

CDR3 in amino acids: CASSERISGRRGNIQYF. For the CDR3, the DNA is TGTGCCAGTAGTGAAAGAATTAGCGGGAGACGGGGAAACATTCAGTACTTC. The chain is built from TRBV19 and TRBJ2-4, with 9 bases matching TRBD2. The junction had 14 bases not matched to a gene; V was cut back by 5 bases and J by 6 bases. Germline V gene sequence: CDR1 LNHDA, CDR2 SQIVND (reference sequence). This CDR3 is 17 amino acids long.

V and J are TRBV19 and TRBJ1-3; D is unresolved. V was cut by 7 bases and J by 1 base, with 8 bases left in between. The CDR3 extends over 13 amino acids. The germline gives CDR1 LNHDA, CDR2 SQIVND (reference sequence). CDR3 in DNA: TGTGCCAGTACAAATGGGTCTGGAAACACCATATATTTT. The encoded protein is CASTNGSGNTIYF.

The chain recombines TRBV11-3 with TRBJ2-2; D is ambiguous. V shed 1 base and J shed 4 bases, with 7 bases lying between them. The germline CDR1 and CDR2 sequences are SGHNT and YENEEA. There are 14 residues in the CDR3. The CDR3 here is CASSLGGVTGELFF. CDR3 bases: TGTGCCAGCAGCTTAGGTGGGGTCACCGGGGAGCTGTTTTTT.

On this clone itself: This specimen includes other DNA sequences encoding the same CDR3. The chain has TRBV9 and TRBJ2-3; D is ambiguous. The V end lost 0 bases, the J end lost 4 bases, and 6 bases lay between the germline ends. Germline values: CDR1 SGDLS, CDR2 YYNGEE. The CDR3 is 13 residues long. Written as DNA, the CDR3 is TGTGCCAGCAGCGTAGCAGCTCCAGATACGCAGTATTTT. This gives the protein CASSVAAPDTQYF.

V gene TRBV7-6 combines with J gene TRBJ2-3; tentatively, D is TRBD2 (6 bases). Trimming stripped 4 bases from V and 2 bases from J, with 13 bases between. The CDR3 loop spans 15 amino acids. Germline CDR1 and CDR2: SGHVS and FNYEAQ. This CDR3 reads CASSSRTTLTDTQYF. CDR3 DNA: TGTGCCAGCAGCTCGAGGACTACTCTCACAGATACGCAGTATTTT.

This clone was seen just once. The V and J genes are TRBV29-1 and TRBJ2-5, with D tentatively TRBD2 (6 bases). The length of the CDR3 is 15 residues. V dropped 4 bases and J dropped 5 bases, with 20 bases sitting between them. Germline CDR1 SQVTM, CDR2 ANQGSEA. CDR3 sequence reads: CSVVRGRPKGETQYF. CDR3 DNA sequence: TGCAGCGTTGTCCGTGGGAGGCCTAAGGGGGAGACCCAGTACTTC.